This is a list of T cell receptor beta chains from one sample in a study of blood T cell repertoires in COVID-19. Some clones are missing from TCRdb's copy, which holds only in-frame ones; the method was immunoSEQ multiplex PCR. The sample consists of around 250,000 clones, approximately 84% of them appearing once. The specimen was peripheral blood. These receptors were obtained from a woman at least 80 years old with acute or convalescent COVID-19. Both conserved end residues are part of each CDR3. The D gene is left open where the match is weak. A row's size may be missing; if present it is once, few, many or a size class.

cdr3_nt: TGCGCCAGCAGCTTTGGACAGAATTACAATGAGCAGTTCTTC
cdr3_aa: CASSFGQNYNEQFF
j_call: TRBJ2-1
d_call: .
v_call: TRBV5-1
clone_size: .

cdr3_nt: TGCGCCAGCAGTCCCTTAGGAGGCGACAATGAGCAGTTCTTC
cdr3_aa: CASSPLGGDNEQFF
j_call: TRBJ2-1
d_call: .
v_call: TRBV5-1
clone_size: .

cdr3_nt: TGTGCCAGCTCACCTTACGCAGATAGCAATCAGCCCCAGCATTTT
cdr3_aa: CASSPYADSNQPQHF
j_call: TRBJ1-5
d_call: .
v_call: TRBV18
clone_size: few

cdr3_nt: TGTGCCAGCAGCTTAACGGGACAGGGGAATGGCTACACCTTC
cdr3_aa: CASSLTGQGNGYTF
j_call: TRBJ1-2
d_call: TRBD1
v_call: TRBV7-3
clone_size: .

cdr3_nt: TGTGCCAGCAGGCGAGAGCTAGCGGTGAGCTCCTACAATGAGCAGTTCTTC
cdr3_aa: CASRRELAVSSYNEQFF
j_call: TRBJ2-1
d_call: TRBD2
v_call: TRBV2
clone_size: .

cdr3_nt: TGTGCCAGCAGCAGCAACCGGGACAGCTACCGGGCGGCTGGCTACACCTTC
cdr3_aa: CASSSNRDSYRAAGYTF
j_call: TRBJ1-2
d_call: TRBD1
v_call: TRBV7-9
clone_size: .

cdr3_nt: TGTGCCAGTAGTGCGGGACAGGGGGCTATTCAGCCCCAGCATTTT
cdr3_aa: CASSAGQGAIQPQHF
j_call: TRBJ1-5
d_call: TRBD1
v_call: TRBV19
clone_size: .

cdr3_nt: TGTGCCAGCAGTTACTCGGGCAGTGTCGAACCTCCGTTCTTC
cdr3_aa: CASSYSGSVEPPFF
j_call: TRBJ2-1
d_call: .
v_call: TRBV6-6
clone_size: .

cdr3_nt: TGTGCCAGCAGCTTAGTTATCTGTCAACTCCTTAGCAATCAGCCCCAGCATTTT
cdr3_aa: CASSLVICQLLSNQPQHF
j_call: TRBJ1-5
d_call: .
v_call: TRBV11-3
clone_size: .

cdr3_nt: TGTGCCAGCAGTTTAGAGGATCCTTTTACCTACGAGCAGTACTTC
cdr3_aa: CASSLEDPFTYEQYF
j_call: TRBJ2-7
d_call: .
v_call: TRBV28
clone_size: .

cdr3_nt: TGTGCCAGCAGCTTAGCAGGGGGAAACGAGCAGTACTTC
cdr3_aa: CASSLAGGNEQYF
j_call: TRBJ2-7
d_call: .
v_call: TRBV7-9
clone_size: .

cdr3_nt: TGTGCCAGCTCACAGGGGGCCGGGAACACTGAAGCTTTCTTT
cdr3_aa: CASSQGAGNTEAFF
j_call: TRBJ1-1
d_call: TRBD1
v_call: TRBV18
clone_size: .

cdr3_nt: TGTGCCAGCAGCCTACCGGGACAGAATTTTGAAGCTTTCTTT
cdr3_aa: CASSLPGQNFEAFF
j_call: TRBJ1-1
d_call: TRBD1
v_call: TRBV28
clone_size: .

cdr3_nt: TGTGCCAGCAGCTTAACCGGACTAGCGGGGCAAGAGACCCAGTACTTC
cdr3_aa: CASSLTGLAGQETQYF
j_call: TRBJ2-5
d_call: TRBD2
v_call: TRBV7-3
clone_size: .

cdr3_nt: TGTGCCAGCAGCTTGGCCGGGACAGGGGCAAGGCGGTACTTC
cdr3_aa: CASSLAGTGARRYF
j_call: TRBJ2-7
d_call: TRBD1
v_call: TRBV5-5
clone_size: few